This TCR beta chain was recorded in a study of prognosis after radiotherapy for stage I lung cancer. Study information: Individuals with stage I non-small cell lung cancer joined the cohort between early 2018 and January 2019.

Amplification of the TCR beta CDR3 (from genomic DNA) was done by two-round multiplex PCR. First-round PCR, the initial amplification, used primers specific to each TRBV and TRBJ gene. A single record per CDR3 protein comes from TCRdb applying MiXCR to the multiplex PCR reads. The sample has some 30,000 distinct CDR3 sequences; about 43% are singletons. V was cut by 5 bases and J by 1 base, with 13 bases left in between. This CDR3 contains 15 residues. Germline CDR1 is SGHTA and CDR2 is FQGNSA. The receptor was derived from a donor of 50 years or more with non-small cell lung cancer. V gene TRBV7-2 combines with J gene TRBJ2-3; D unresolved. The sample in question was PBMCs, obtained before or after stereotactic body radiation therapy (not recorded which). Here the CDR3 DNA reads TGTGCCAGCAGCCCCGACGGTTATGGCACAGATACGCAGTATTTT. It specifies CASSPDGYGTDTQYF.